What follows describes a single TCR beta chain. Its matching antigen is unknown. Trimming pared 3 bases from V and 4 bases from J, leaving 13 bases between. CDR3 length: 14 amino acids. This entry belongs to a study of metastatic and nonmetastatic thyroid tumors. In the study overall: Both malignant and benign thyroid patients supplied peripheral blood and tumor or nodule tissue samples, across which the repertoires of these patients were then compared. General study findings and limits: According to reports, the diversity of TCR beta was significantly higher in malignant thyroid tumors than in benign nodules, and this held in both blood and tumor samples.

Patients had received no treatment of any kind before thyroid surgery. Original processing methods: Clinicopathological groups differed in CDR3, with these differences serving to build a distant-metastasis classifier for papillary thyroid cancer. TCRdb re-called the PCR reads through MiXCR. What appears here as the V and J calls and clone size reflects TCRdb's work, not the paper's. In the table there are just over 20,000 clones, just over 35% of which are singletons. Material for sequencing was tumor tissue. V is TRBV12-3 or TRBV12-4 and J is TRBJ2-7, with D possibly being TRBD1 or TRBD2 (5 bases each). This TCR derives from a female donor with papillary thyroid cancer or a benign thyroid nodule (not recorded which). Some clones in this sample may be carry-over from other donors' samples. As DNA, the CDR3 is TGTGCCAGCAGTTTGACACGGGGCGCGTACGAGCAGTACTTC. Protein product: CASSLTRGAYEQYF.